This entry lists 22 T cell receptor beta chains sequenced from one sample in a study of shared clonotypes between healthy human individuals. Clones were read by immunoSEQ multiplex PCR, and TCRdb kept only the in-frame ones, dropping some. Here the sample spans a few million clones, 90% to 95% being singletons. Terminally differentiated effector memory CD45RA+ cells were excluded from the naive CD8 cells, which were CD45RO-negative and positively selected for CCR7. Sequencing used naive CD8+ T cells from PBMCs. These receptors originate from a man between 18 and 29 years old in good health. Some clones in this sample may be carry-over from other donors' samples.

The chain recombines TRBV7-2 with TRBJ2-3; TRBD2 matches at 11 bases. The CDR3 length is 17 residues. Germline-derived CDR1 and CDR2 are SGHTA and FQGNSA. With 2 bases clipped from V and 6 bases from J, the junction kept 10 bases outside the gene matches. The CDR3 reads CASSLTSGLAVVDTQYF. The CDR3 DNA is TGTGCCAGCAGCTTAACTTCGGGACTAGCGGTGGTTGATACGCAGTATTTT.

The CDR3 DNA sequence: TGTGCCAGCCTCTCGGGGAGGGATGTCCCCGGGGAGCTGTTTTTT. Encoded protein: CASLSGRDVPGELFF. This chain connects TRBV28 to TRBJ2-2, with 7 bases matching TRBD2. Germline assignment: CDR1 MDHEN and CDR2 SYDVKM. V dropped 8 bases and J dropped 6; count of bases not matched to a gene: 12. The CDR3 contains 15 residues. The full variable domain, rest sourced from reference TRBV28 and TRBJ2-2, is DVKVTQSSRYLVKRTGEKVFLECVQDMDHENMFWYRQDPGLGLRLIYFSYDVKMKEKGDIPEGYSVSREKKERFSLILESASTNQTSMYLCASLSGRDVPGELFFGEGSRLTVL.

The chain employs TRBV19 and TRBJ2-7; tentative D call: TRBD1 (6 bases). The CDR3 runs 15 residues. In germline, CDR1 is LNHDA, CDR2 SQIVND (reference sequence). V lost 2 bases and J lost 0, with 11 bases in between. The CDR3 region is CASSISGTFSYEQYF. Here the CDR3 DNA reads TGTGCCAGTAGTATAAGTGGGACATTCTCCTACGAGCAGTACTTC.

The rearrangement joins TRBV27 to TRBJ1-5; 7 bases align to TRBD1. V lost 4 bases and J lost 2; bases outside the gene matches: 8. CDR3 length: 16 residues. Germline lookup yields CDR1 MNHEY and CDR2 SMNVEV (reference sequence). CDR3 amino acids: CASSSSQGERNQPQHF. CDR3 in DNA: TGTGCCAGCAGTTCATCCCAGGGGGAACGCAATCAGCCCCAGCATTTT.

The CDR3 sequence: CASSLRGDRTDTQYF. In DNA form, the CDR3 reads TGTGCCAGCAGCTTAAGAGGGGATCGGACAGATACGCAGTATTTT. The rearrangement links TRBV7-9 to TRBJ2-3; D tentatively reads TRBD1 or TRBD2 (5 bases each). V gave up 2 bases and J gave up 3 bases, with 12 bases separating them. This CDR3 is built from 15 residues. The V gene's germline CDR1 is SEHNR and CDR2 FQNEAQ (reference sequence).

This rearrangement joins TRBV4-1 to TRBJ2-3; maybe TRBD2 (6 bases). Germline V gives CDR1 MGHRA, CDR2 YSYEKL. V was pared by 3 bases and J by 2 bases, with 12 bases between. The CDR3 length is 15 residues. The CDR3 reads CASSHLAEATDTQYF. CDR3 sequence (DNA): TGCGCCAGCAGCCACTTAGCGGAGGCCACAGATACGCAGTATTTT.

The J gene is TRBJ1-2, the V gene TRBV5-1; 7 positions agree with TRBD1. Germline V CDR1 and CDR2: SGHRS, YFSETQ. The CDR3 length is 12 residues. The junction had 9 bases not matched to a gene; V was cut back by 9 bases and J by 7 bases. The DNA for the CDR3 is TGCGCCATCGTAGACAGGGAGGGTGGCTACACCTTC. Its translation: CAIVDREGGYTF.

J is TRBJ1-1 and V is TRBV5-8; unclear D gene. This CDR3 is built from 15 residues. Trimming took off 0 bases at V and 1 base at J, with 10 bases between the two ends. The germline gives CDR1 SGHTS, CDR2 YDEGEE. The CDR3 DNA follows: TGTGCCAGCAGCTTGGGGTCAGTAGCGAACACTGAAGCTTTCTTT. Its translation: CASSLGSVANTEAFF.

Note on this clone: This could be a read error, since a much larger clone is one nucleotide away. CDR3: CASSPSYEQYF. In DNA, the CDR3 is TGTGCCAGCAGCCCTTCCTACGAGCAGTACTTC. V is TRBV14 and J is TRBJ2-7; D not resolved. The CDR3 is 11 amino acids. Trimming cost V 4 bases and J 1 base, with 2 bases left between them. Germline V lookup: CDR1 SGHDN, CDR2 FVKESK.

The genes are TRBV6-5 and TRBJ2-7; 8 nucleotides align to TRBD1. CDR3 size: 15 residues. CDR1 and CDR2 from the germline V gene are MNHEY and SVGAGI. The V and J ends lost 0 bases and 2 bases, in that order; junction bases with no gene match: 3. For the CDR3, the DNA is TGTGCCAGCAGTTACTCCACAGGGGGGACCTACGAGCAGTACTTC. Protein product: CASSYSTGGTYEQYF.

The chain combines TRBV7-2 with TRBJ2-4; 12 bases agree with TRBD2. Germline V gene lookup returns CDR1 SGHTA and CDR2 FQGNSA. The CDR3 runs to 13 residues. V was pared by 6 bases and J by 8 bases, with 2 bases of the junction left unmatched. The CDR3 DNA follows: TGTGCCAGCAGTCCTAGCGGGAGGGACATTCAGTACTTC. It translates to CASSPSGRDIQYF.

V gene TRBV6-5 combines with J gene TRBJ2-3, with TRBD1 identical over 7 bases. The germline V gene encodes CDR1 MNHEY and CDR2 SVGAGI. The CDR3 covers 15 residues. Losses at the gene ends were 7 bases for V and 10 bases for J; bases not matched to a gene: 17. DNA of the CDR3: TGTGCCAGCAAAACGATTCGGGACAGAATTTCCGCGCAGTATTTT. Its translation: CASKTIRDRISAQYF.

This CDR3 reads CASSGQGNNEKLFF. CDR3 DNA: TGTGCCAGCAGCGGACAGGGAAATAATGAAAAACTGTTTTTT. The rearrangement links TRBV9 to TRBJ1-4; 7 bases are shared with TRBD1. V shed 3 bases and J 4 bases; nucleotides not matched to a gene: 3. Germline V gene sequence: CDR1 SGDLS, CDR2 YYNGEE. The CDR3 runs 14 residues.

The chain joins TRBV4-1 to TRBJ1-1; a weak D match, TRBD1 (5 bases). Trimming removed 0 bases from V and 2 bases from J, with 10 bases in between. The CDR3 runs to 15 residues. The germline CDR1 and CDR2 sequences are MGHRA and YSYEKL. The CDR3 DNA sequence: TGCGCCAGCAGCCAAGATCGGACATTTAACACTGAAGCTTTCTTT. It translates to CASSQDRTFNTEAFF.

Here the CDR3 DNA reads TGTGCCAGCAGCCAAGAATTAGGCGTTACGAAGCGTGCGGAGACCCAGTACTTC. Encoded protein: CASSQELGVTKRAETQYF. The V and J genes are TRBV14 and TRBJ2-5, with D unclear. The CDR3 covers 18 residues. Germline V gives CDR1 SGHDN, CDR2 FVKESK. With 0 bases removed from V and 5 bases from J, the gap between germline ends came to 22 bases.

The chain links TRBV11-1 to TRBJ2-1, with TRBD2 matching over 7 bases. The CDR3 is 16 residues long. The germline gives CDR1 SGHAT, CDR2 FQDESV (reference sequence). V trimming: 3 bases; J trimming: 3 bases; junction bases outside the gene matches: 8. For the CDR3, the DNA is TGTGCCAGCAGCTTTCCCCTAGCGGAAATCTACAATGAGCAGTTCTTC. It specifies CASSFPLAEIYNEQFF.

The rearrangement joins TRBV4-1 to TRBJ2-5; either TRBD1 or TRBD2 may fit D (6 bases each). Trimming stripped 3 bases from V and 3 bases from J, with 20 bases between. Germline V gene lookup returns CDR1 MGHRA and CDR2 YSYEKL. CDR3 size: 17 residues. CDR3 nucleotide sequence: TGCGCCAGCAGCCACTTTACGGAGGGGGAGAAGAAAGAGACCCAGTACTTC. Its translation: CASSHFTEGEKKETQYF.

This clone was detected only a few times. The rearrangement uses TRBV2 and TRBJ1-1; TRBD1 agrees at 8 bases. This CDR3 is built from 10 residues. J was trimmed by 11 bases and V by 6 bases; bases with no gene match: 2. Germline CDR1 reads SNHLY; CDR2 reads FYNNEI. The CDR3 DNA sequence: TGTGCCAGCAGGGGACAGGCCGCTTTCTTT. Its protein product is CASRGQAAFF.

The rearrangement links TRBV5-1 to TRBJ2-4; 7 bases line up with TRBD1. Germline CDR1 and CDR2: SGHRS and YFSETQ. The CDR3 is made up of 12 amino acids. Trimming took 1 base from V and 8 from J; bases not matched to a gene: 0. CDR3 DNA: TGCGCCAGCAGCTTGACAGGGGACATTCAGTACTTC. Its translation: CASSLTGDIQYF. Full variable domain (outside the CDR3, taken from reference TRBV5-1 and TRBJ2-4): KAGVTQTPRYLIKTRGQQVTLSCSPISGHRSVSWYQQTPGQGLQFLFEYFSETQRNKGNFPGRFSGRQFSNSRSEMNVSTLELGDSALYLCASSLTGDIQYFGAGTRLSVL.

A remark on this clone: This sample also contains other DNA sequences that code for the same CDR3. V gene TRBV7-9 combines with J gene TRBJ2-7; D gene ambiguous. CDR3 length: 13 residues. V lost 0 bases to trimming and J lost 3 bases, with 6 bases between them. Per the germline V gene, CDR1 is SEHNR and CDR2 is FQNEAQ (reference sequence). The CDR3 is CASSLAASYEQYF. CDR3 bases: TGTGCCAGCAGCTTAGCAGCTAGCTACGAGCAGTACTTC.

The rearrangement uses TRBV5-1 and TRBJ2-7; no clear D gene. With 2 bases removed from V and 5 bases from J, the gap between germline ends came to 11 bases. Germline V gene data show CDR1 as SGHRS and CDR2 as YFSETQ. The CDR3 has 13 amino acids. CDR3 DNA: TGCGCCAGCAGCTTAGGTCAGCTTAACGAGCAGTACTTC. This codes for CASSLGQLNEQYF.

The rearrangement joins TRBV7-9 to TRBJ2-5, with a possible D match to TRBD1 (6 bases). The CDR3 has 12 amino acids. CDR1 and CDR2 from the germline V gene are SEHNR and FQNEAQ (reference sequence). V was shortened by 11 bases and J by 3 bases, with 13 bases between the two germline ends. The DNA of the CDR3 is TGTGCCTACGGTAGGGGGAAAGAGACCCAGTACTTC. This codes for CAYGRGKETQYF.